The rows below give T cell receptor beta chains drawn from one sample of a study of response to subunit inactivated influenza vaccine. A single record per CDR3 protein comes from TCRdb applying MiXCR to the RT-PCR reads. The repertoire has around 790,000 distinct CDR3 sequences, approximately 21% of them found once; the top ten carry approximately 10%. Material: PBMCs from blood, obtained around 5 days after vaccination. The origin of the receptors is a man aged 45-60 years who received an inactivated influenza vaccine. CDR3s include the opening cysteine and the closing phenylalanine or tryptophan. Each record gives: D gene, J gene, V gene, clone size, CDR3 DNA, CDR3 protein. D genes are given only for firm matches. Clone size appears in some rows only: once, few, many, or a class for an expanded clone.

TRBD2	TRBJ2-1	TRBV4-3	many	TGCGCCAGCAGCCGAGAAGTAGCGGGAGCCTACAATGAGCAGTTCTTC	CASSREVAGAYNEQFF
TRBD2	TRBJ2-1	TRBV20-1	.	TGCAGCGCCCGGACTAGCTTTTACAATGAGCAGTTCTTC	CSARTSFYNEQFF
.	TRBJ1-5	TRBV29-1	.	TGCAGCGTCCAAGATCCTTATAGCAATCAGCCCCAGCATTTT	CSVQDPYSNQPQHF
.	TRBJ1-3	TRBV11-2	.	TGTGCCAGCAGCTTCCTGGCGGCCGTCTCTGGAAACACCATATATTTT	CASSFLAAVSGNTIYF
.	TRBJ2-3	TRBV11-2	.	TGTGCCAGCAGATTTTACACGGGAGGCACAGATACGCAGTATTTT	CASRFYTGGTDTQYF
.	TRBJ2-3	TRBV6-2/TRBV6-3	.	TGTGCCAGCCGGGACTCCTCCACAGATACGCAGTATTTT	CASRDSSTDTQYF
TRBD1	TRBJ1-1	TRBV30	few	TGTGCCTGGAGAGGACAGGGGAGGAACACTGAAGCTTTCTTT	CAWRGQGRNTEAFF
TRBD2	TRBJ2-3	TRBV5-6	few	TGTGCCAGCAGCACGAGAATTAGCGGGGGGGGTTCAGATACGCAGTATTTT	CASSTRISGGGSDTQYF
TRBD1	TRBJ1-2	TRBV7-2	few	TGTGCCAGCAGACCGGACAGGGGTGGACTTGGAGGCTACACCTTC	CASRPDRGGLGGYTF
TRBD2	TRBJ2-1	TRBV29-1	.	TGCAGCGTTGAACATCAGAGCGGGAGTCCGTTCTTC	CSVEHQSGSPFF